This TCR beta chain was identified in a study of graft-versus-host responses after intestinal transplantation. Clones were read by immunoSEQ multiplex PCR, and TCRdb kept only the in-frame ones, dropping some. The sample shows over 70,000 clones, 80% to 85% of them seen only once. As to this clone: The antigen remains undetermined.

This CDR3 has 16 amino acids. The V and J ends lost 1 base and 4 bases, in that order; junction bases with no gene match: 10. The V gene's germline CDR1 is LNHNV and CDR2 YYDKDF (reference sequence). Sequencing used unstimulated CD8+ T cells sorted from spleen or lymph node cells, obtained before intestinal transplant. V gene TRBV15 combines with J gene TRBJ2-7; the match to TRBD1 covers 7 bases. This clonotype originated in a human donor who received an intestinal transplant. This CDR3 reads CATSRAGHRQGYEQYF. CDR3 DNA sequence: TGTGCCACCAGCAGAGCGGGGCATAGACAGGGATACGAGCAGTACTTC.